This T cell receptor (beta chain) was identified in a study of blood T cell repertoires in COVID-19. At the level of the study: Sites across the United States, Italy and Spain contributed samples from acute and convalescent COVID-19.

The authors' processing: Amplified reference gene primers provided the basis for estimating nucleated cell counts. Profiling relied on immunoSEQ multiplex PCR, and the TCRdb table lists in-frame clones only, not all of them. V and J calls and clone size follow that table, whereas D and trimming were derived from the DNA. Of approximately 100,000 clones in the sample, less than 85% were seen once. From germline, CDR1 is SNHLY and CDR2 FYNNEI. V shed 7 bases and J 13 bases; nucleotides not matched to a gene: 11. This CDR3 has 14 residues. This clone was counted only a few times. Sequenced sample: peripheral blood. This sequence was found in a human donor in a cohort sampled during active or convalescent COVID-19. This chain links TRBV2 with TRBJ2-1, with TRBD2 identical over 12 bases. CDR3 sequence: CASTPILAGGLQFF. The DNA for the CDR3 is TGTGCCAGCACCCCGATCCTAGCGGGGGGGCTTCAGTTCTTC.